Reported below is one TCR beta chain. Antigen specificity is unknown. The same CDR3 can be traced to other DNA sequences in this sample. The sample originates from a study of beta chain features in type 1 diabetes. The study's findings and limits: Patients with type 1 diabetes carried fewer insertions and had more deletions at their VDJ junctions.

The V segment lost 5 bases and the J segment 0 bases; nucleotides outside the gene matches: 4. The CDR3 covers 15 residues. Per the germline V gene, CDR1 is SEHNR and CDR2 is FQNEAQ (reference sequence). Since all of the isolated RNA was reverse transcribed, expressed TCRB transcripts were what got sequenced. The repertoire was sequenced with immunoSEQ multiplex PCR; TCRdb's copy has only in-frame clones and lacks some. The table lists about 450,000 clones, around 10% of them singletons, with 0.046% in the top ten. The V and J genes are TRBV7-9 and TRBJ2-3; the match to TRBD2 covers 8 bases. This TCR was recovered from a woman younger than 35 in good health. Source material: naive CD4+ T cells from blood. The CDR3 bases are TGTGCCAGCAGCCCCAGGACTAGCAGCACAGATACGCAGTATTTT. Its translation: CASSPRTSSTDTQYF.